This T cell receptor (beta chain) was sequenced during a study of blood T cell repertoires in COVID-19. Study-level background: Sites across the United States, Italy and Spain contributed samples from acute and convalescent COVID-19.

The ends lost 4 bases at V and 3 bases at J; junction bases unmatched: 8. The length of the CDR3 is 15 residues. In germline, CDR1 is SGHKS, CDR2 YYEKEE (reference sequence). Original data processing: Nucleated cell number was recorded as an estimate derived from reference gene primer amplification. Sequencing used immunoSEQ multiplex PCR; TCRdb keeps in-frame clones, though not all of them. That table supplies the V and J calls and clone size; D and trimming were determined from the DNA. This sample yields approximately 390,000 clones, of which nearly 90% are seen a single time; approximately 7% belongs to the top ten.

The rearrangement links TRBV5-5 to TRBJ1-2; TRBD1 matches 8 bases. The sequence was obtained from a man younger than 35 with active or convalescent COVID-19. Input material: peripheral blood. CDR3 amino acids: CASSMGQDLDYGYTF. CDR3 in DNA: TGTGCCAGCAGCATGGGACAGGACTTAGACTATGGCTACACCTTC.